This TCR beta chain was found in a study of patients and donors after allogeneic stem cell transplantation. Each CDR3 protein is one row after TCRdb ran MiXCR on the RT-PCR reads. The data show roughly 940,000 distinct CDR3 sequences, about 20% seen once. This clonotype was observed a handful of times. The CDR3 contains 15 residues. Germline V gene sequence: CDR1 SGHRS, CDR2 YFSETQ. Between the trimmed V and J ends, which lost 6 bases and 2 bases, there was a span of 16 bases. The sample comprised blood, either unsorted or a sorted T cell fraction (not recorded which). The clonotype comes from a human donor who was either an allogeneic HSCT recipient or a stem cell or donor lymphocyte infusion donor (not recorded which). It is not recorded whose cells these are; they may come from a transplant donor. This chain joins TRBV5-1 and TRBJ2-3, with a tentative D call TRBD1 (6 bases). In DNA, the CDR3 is TGCGCCAGCAACCTAGGACAGAGTGACACAGATACGCAGTATTTT. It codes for CASNLGQSDTDTQYF.